These T cell receptor beta chains were read from a single sample in a study of shared clonotypes between healthy human individuals. Data came from immunoSEQ multiplex PCR; TCRdb stores just in-frame clones and leaves some out. Of 1 million to 1.2 million clones in the sample, 60% to 85% are singletons; the top ten hold over 0.8%. The specimen sequenced was memory CD4+ T cells from PBMCs. The receptors come from a man in his late teens or twenties in good health. Some clones in this sample may be carry-over from other donors' samples. Each CDR3 is given with its conserved first and last residue. Each record gives: D gene, clone size, J gene, CDR3 length, V gene, CDR3 DNA, CDR3 protein. A D gene is named only where the DNA matches it firmly. Expanded clones get a size class; other rows say once, few or many, or leave the size out.

. . TRBJ1-5 16 TRBV11-2 TGTGCCAGCAGCCCGAGACGGGACATTGGCAATCAGCCCCAGCATTTT CASSPRRDIGNQPQHF
. . TRBJ2-1 11 TRBV28 TGTGCCAGCAGTCACCGGTCAGAGCAGTTCTTC CASSHRSEQFF
. . TRBJ2-5 11 TRBV6-6 TGTGCCAGCAGTACCACTGAGACCCAGTACTTC CASSTTETQYF
. once TRBJ2-3 17 TRBV5-1 TGCGCCAGCAGCTTGACCCCGCAGCGGCCTAGCACAGATACGCAGTATTTT CASSLTPQRPSTDTQYF
. . TRBJ1-5 13 TRBV30 TGTGCCGGGGGACACACCGTAAATCAGCCCCAGCATTTT CAGGHTVNQPQHF
. once TRBJ2-7 11 TRBV2 TGTGCCAGCCGGTACCATTACGAGCAGTACTTC CASRYHYEQYF
. . TRBJ1-2 15 TRBV5-1 TGCGCCAGCAGCTTGGGTAGATTTCAGAGCTATGGCTACACCTTC CASSLGRFQSYGYTF
TRBD1 . TRBJ2-7 13 TRBV5-6 TGTGCCAGCAGTAGGGGGACAGGGTACGAGCAGTACTTC CASSRGTGYEQYF
. . TRBJ1-2 13 TRBV28 TGTGCCAGCAGTTTTGGAGGGATGTACGGCTACACCTTC CASSFGGMYGYTF
. . TRBJ2-6 14 TRBV2 TGTGCCAGCAGTGAAATAACCGGGGCCAACGTCCTGACTTTC CASSEITGANVLTF
. . TRBJ2-7 17 TRBV5-1 TGCGCCAGCAGCTTGGCTGTATCGGGAACAACCCTCTACGAGCAGTACTTC CASSLAVSGTTLYEQYF
TRBD2 . TRBJ2-5 16 TRBV5-8 TGTGCCAGCAGCTCGAGACTAGCGGGACAGGGAGAGACCCAGTACTTC CASSSRLAGQGETQYF
TRBD1 . TRBJ2-7 14 TRBV6-5 TGTGCCAGCAGGTCCAGGGGGCTCTCCTACGAGCAGTACTTC CASRSRGLSYEQYF
TRBD1 . TRBJ2-1 16 TRBV10-3 TGTGCCATCATGCCCGCGGCGGGACAGGGGGCTAATGAGCAGTTCTTC CAIMPAAGQGANEQFF
TRBD2 . TRBJ2-1 16 TRBV27 TGTGCCAGCAGTTCCCCCCTTAGCGGGAGCCGCAATGAGCAGTTCTTC CASSSPLSGSRNEQFF
. . TRBJ2-5 16 TRBV5-1 TGCGCCAGCAGCTCCGGGTTGGGGGCGGGGCGAGAGACCCAGTACTTC CASSSGLGAGRETQYF